These T cell receptor beta chains were read from a single sample in a study of lymphopenia after photon versus proton radiotherapy. The repertoire was sequenced with immunoSEQ multiplex PCR; TCRdb's copy has only in-frame clones and lacks some. The sample records over 25,000 clones, under 90% being singletons. Here the sequenced sample was peripheral blood, taken from a patient treated with photon-based radiotherapy. Receptors originate from a woman aged 45-65 years with pancreatic cancer. Each CDR3 is given with its conserved first and last residue.

V gene,J gene,CDR3 protein
TRBV19,TRBJ1-5,CASSLVGYSNQPQHF
TRBV9,TRBJ2-3,CASSDLRGPDTQYF
TRBV19,TRBJ2-7,CASSRDRFFEQYF
TRBV18,TRBJ2-7,CASSQGQKTEQYF
TRBV5-6,TRBJ1-4,CASRSGRLNEKLFF
TRBV30,TRBJ2-1,CAWSEGAGTNAFF
TRBV15,TRBJ2-1,CATSTTGGTSYNEQFF
TRBV6-1,TRBJ2-1,CASSELTPSFSNEQFF
TRBV6-5,TRBJ2-1,CASSPLGSNEQFF
TRBV13,TRBJ2-5,CASSPRTSGAEETQYF
TRBV30,TRBJ1-2,CAWSVGGVGNYGYTF
TRBV15,TRBJ2-7,CATSRDPIGGEQYF
TRBV29-1,TRBJ2-2,CSVEGRTGNTGELFF
TRBV7-2,TRBJ2-7,CASSLFTSGDYEQYF
TRBV5-1,TRBJ2-5,CASSLGGEGTQYF
TRBV23-1,TRBJ1-2,CASSLKAREESYGYTF
TRBV6-6,TRBJ1-6,CASSPRQGYNSPLHF
TRBV4-1,TRBJ2-5,CASSQGGGLAVQETQYF
TRBV30,TRBJ1-1,CAWTRGGRNTEAFF
TRBV7-7,TRBJ2-2,CASSSTPGLNTGELFF
TRBV5-1,TRBJ2-2,CASSLALAGNGELFF
TRBV4-1,TRBJ2-7,CASSLRQGYEQYF
TRBV5-1,TRBJ2-1,CASSHNSYNEQFF
TRBV27,TRBJ2-2,CASSTQGSLTGELFF
TRBV7-2,TRBJ1-6,CASSLESRQGHNSPLHF
TRBV7-9,TRBJ1-1,CASSMNTEAFF
TRBV5-1,TRBJ2-5,CASSAVTSPGTQYF
TRBV27,TRBJ2-2,CASSSTGMSNTGELFF
TRBV21-1,TRBJ2-7,CASSKFGTGGSDYEQYF
TRBV13,TRBJ2-1,CASSLGRRLLAYNEQFF